This T cell receptor (beta chain) was sequenced in a study of radiotherapy plus CTLA-4 blockade in lung cancer. General study results and limits: Clones of tumor-derived TCRs expanded in blood after radiotherapy plus ipilimumab.

In the case of this clone: No antigen is known for it.

Assay: immunoSEQ multiplex PCR; the TCRdb copy retains only in-frame clones and omits some. The data contain around 43,000 clones, roughly 75% of them singletons. This specimen consisted of peripheral blood, obtained from a patient treated with radiotherapy plus ipilimumab. This TCR was sampled from a human donor with non-small cell lung cancer who had stable disease on radiotherapy plus ipilimumab.

The CDR3, as DNA: TGTGCCAGCAGAGCTACAGGAAACACCGGGGAGCTGTTTTTT. Protein: CASRATGNTGELFF. The chain joins TRBV7-9 to TRBJ2-2; a weak D match, TRBD1 (5 bases). CDR3 length equals 14 residues. Looked up from germline, CDR1 is SEHNR and CDR2 is FQNEAQ (reference sequence). V lost 6 bases to trimming and J lost 2 bases, with 10 bases between them. The whole variable domain, remainder taken from reference TRBV7-9 and TRBJ2-2, is DTGVSQNPRHKITKRGQNVTFRCDPISEHNRLYWYRQTLGQGPEFLTYFQNEAQLEKSRLLSDRFSAERPKGSFSTLEIQRTEQGDSAMYLCASRATGNTGELFFGEGSRLTVL.